The source of this T cell receptor beta chain is a study of blood T cell repertoires in COVID-19. Turning to the study itself: Sources were T cells, B-cell-depleted T cells, or PBMCs; the material itself was cDNA or gDNA.

Original data processing: Reference gene primer amplification in the assay estimated nucleated cell counts. Here immunoSEQ multiplex PCR was the method, and the copy in TCRdb shows in-frame clones only, minus some. Clone size and V and J calls were adopted from that table, with D and trimming inferred from the DNA. Of fewer than 250,000 clones listed, roughly 85% are singletons. Sequencing used peripheral blood. The sequence was collected from a woman aged 70-85 years with active or convalescent COVID-19.

CDR3 DNA sequence: TGTGCCAGCAGTCCCCTAGCGGGGGGGACAGATACGCAGTATTTT. Translated: CASSPLAGGTDTQYF. The chain has TRBV2 and TRBJ2-3; 12 nucleotides match TRBD2. The V and J ends lost 5 bases and 3 bases, in that order; junction bases with no gene match: 3. Germline values: CDR1 SNHLY, CDR2 FYNNEI. The CDR3 contains 15 residues.